These T cell receptor beta chains were read from a single sample in a study of technical replicates of blood from a handful of donors. Sequenced by immunoSEQ multiplex PCR; TCRdb stores in-frame clones only, minus some. The sample consists of 80,000 to 95,000 clones, around 92% of them appearing once. Sample: T cells isolated from PBMCs. The source is a human donor in good health. The CDR3 runs from the conserved cysteine through the conserved F or W. The order of the fields is V gene, clone size, D gene, J gene, CDR3 protein, CDR3 DNA. D genes are given only for firm matches. Only part of the rows carry a size: once, few, many, or a class if the clone is expanded.

v_call: TRBV19; clone_size: NA; d_call: TRBD1; j_call: TRBJ2-1; cdr3_aa: CASSGRQGLEDEQFF; cdr3_nt: TGTGCCAGTAGTGGGAGACAGGGGCTGGAGGATGAGCAGTTCTTC
v_call: TRBV4-2; clone_size: few; d_call: NA; j_call: TRBJ1-2; cdr3_aa: CASSQEVTTGYGYTF; cdr3_nt: TGTGCCAGCAGCCAAGAAGTAACCACGGGCTATGGCTACACCTTC
v_call: TRBV6-1; clone_size: NA; d_call: NA; j_call: TRBJ2-4; cdr3_aa: CASSETGQVNIQYF; cdr3_nt: TGTGCCAGCAGTGAGACGGGACAAGTAAACATTCAGTACTTC
v_call: TRBV5-1; clone_size: NA; d_call: NA; j_call: TRBJ2-7; cdr3_aa: CASEPGGRGEQYF; cdr3_nt: TGCGCCAGTGAGCCGGGGGGCAGAGGTGAGCAGTACTTC
v_call: TRBV28; clone_size: NA; d_call: NA; j_call: TRBJ2-7; cdr3_aa: CASSRGQSYEQYF; cdr3_nt: TGTGCCAGCAGCAGGGGTCAGTCCTACGAGCAGTACTTC
v_call: TRBV30; clone_size: NA; d_call: TRBD2; j_call: TRBJ2-1; cdr3_aa: CAWSVRLAGGNEQFF; cdr3_nt: TGTGCCTGGAGTGTTAGGCTAGCGGGGGGAAATGAGCAGTTCTTC
v_call: TRBV5-4; clone_size: NA; d_call: NA; j_call: TRBJ2-4; cdr3_aa: CASSLGGSVAKNIQYF; cdr3_nt: TGTGCCAGCAGCTTGGGTGGTAGCGTAGCCAAAAACATTCAGTACTTC
v_call: TRBV12-5; clone_size: once; d_call: NA; j_call: TRBJ1-1; cdr3_aa: CASGRSENTEAFF; cdr3_nt: TGTGCTAGTGGACGCAGCGAGAACACTGAAGCTTTCTTT
v_call: TRBV18; clone_size: NA; d_call: TRBD1; j_call: TRBJ2-5; cdr3_aa: CASSPQGQGKTQYF; cdr3_nt: TGTGCCAGCTCACCACAAGGACAGGGGAAGACCCAGTACTTC
v_call: TRBV28; clone_size: NA; d_call: TRBD1; j_call: TRBJ1-1; cdr3_aa: CAIQGASRMNTEAFF; cdr3_nt: TGTGCCATCCAGGGGGCCTCGAGGATGAACACTGAAGCTTTCTTT
v_call: TRBV6-1; clone_size: NA; d_call: NA; j_call: TRBJ1-1; cdr3_aa: CASSLRVTEAFF; cdr3_nt: TGTGCCAGCAGTCTGCGGGTGACTGAAGCTTTCTTT
v_call: TRBV5-1; clone_size: NA; d_call: TRBD1; j_call: TRBJ2-5; cdr3_aa: CASYSDRGLQETQYF; cdr3_nt: TGCGCCAGCTACTCGGACAGGGGGTTACAAGAGACCCAGTACTTC
v_call: TRBV6-5; clone_size: NA; d_call: NA; j_call: TRBJ2-3; cdr3_aa: CASSYLVGSTDTQYF; cdr3_nt: TGTGCCAGCAGTTACCTTGTCGGTAGTACAGATACGCAGTATTTT
v_call: TRBV6-5; clone_size: NA; d_call: NA; j_call: TRBJ2-5; cdr3_aa: CASSLSSQTQYF; cdr3_nt: TGTGCCAGCAGTTTGTCATCCCAGACCCAGTACTTC
v_call: TRBV7-9; clone_size: NA; d_call: NA; j_call: TRBJ1-2; cdr3_aa: CASSTTGRIYGYTF; cdr3_nt: TGTGCCAGCAGCACTACAGGACGGATCTATGGCTACACCTTC
v_call: TRBV7-8; clone_size: NA; d_call: NA; j_call: TRBJ2-1; cdr3_aa: CASSLGQEYNEQFF; cdr3_nt: TGTGCCAGCAGCTTAGGACAGGAATACAATGAGCAGTTCTTC
v_call: TRBV15; clone_size: NA; d_call: TRBD1; j_call: TRBJ1-4; cdr3_aa: CATSRDWVGRQGVFQFEKLFF; cdr3_nt: TGTGCCACCAGCAGAGATTGGGTAGGACGACAGGGCGTTTTTCAATTCGAAAAACTGTTTTTT
v_call: TRBV28; clone_size: few; d_call: TRBD1; j_call: TRBJ2-5; cdr3_aa: CASNPPRTGVAETQYF; cdr3_nt: TGTGCCAGCAACCCCCCGCGGACAGGGGTGGCGGAGACCCAGTACTTC
v_call: TRBV6-1; clone_size: NA; d_call: NA; j_call: TRBJ1-4; cdr3_aa: CASSPREVVREKLFF; cdr3_nt: TGTGCCAGCAGTCCAAGGGAGGTCGTCAGGGAAAAACTGTTTTTT
v_call: TRBV5-1; clone_size: once; d_call: TRBD1; j_call: TRBJ2-7; cdr3_aa: CASRRTGEGYEQYF; cdr3_nt: TGCGCCAGCAGGCGGACAGGAGAAGGCTACGAGCAGTACTTC
v_call: TRBV7-9; clone_size: NA; d_call: TRBD1; j_call: TRBJ2-5; cdr3_aa: CASSWTGGVSETQYF; cdr3_nt: TGTGCCAGCAGCTGGACAGGGGGCGTCTCGGAGACCCAGTACTTC
v_call: TRBV10-2; clone_size: once; d_call: NA; j_call: TRBJ2-7; cdr3_aa: CASSRDSYEQYF; cdr3_nt: TGCGCCAGCAGCAGGGACTCCTACGAGCAGTACTTC
v_call: TRBV4-2; clone_size: NA; d_call: NA; j_call: TRBJ1-1; cdr3_aa: CASSQGATRF; cdr3_nt: TGTGCCAGCAGCCAAGGGGCCACCCGGTTT
v_call: TRBV28; clone_size: NA; d_call: TRBD1; j_call: TRBJ1-2; cdr3_aa: CASSTRDRYGYTF; cdr3_nt: TGTGCCAGCAGTACCCGGGACAGATATGGCTACACCTTC
v_call: TRBV5-1; clone_size: NA; d_call: TRBD2; j_call: TRBJ2-5; cdr3_aa: CASSSGGGETQYF; cdr3_nt: TGCGCCAGCAGCTCGGGGGGTGGAGAGACCCAGTACTTC
v_call: TRBV14; clone_size: once; d_call: NA; j_call: TRBJ1-2; cdr3_aa: CASSPSWLGHHYGYTF; cdr3_nt: TGTGCCAGCAGCCCGTCTTGGCTGGGACACCACTATGGCTACACCTTC
v_call: TRBV5-1; clone_size: NA; d_call: NA; j_call: TRBJ1-1; cdr3_aa: CASSLVGSGRGLNTEAFF; cdr3_nt: TGCGCCAGCAGCTTGGTAGGGTCGGGCCGGGGGTTGAACACTGAAGCTTTCTTT
v_call: TRBV30; clone_size: NA; d_call: NA; j_call: TRBJ1-4; cdr3_aa: CAWSRVQLEKLFF; cdr3_nt: TGTGCCTGGAGTCGTGTACAGCTCGAAAAACTGTTTTTT
v_call: TRBV11-3; clone_size: NA; d_call: TRBD1; j_call: TRBJ2-3; cdr3_aa: CASSHRGPDTQYF; cdr3_nt: TGTGCCAGCAGCCACAGGGGCCCAGATACGCAGTATTTT
v_call: TRBV6-5; clone_size: NA; d_call: NA; j_call: TRBJ2-7; cdr3_aa: CASSYTSGTYVEQYF; cdr3_nt: TGTGCCAGCAGCTACACTTCGGGAACCTACGTTGAGCAGTACTTC
v_call: TRBV11-2; clone_size: NA; d_call: TRBD1; j_call: TRBJ2-2; cdr3_aa: CASSPGQGSLLTGELFF; cdr3_nt: TGTGCCAGCAGCCCCGGACAGGGGAGTTTACTCACCGGGGAGCTGTTTTTT
v_call: TRBV29-1; clone_size: NA; d_call: NA; j_call: TRBJ1-5; cdr3_aa: CSVLPGGGNQPQHF; cdr3_nt: TGCAGCGTCCTACCGGGGGGCGGGAATCAGCCCCAGCATTTT
v_call: TRBV28; clone_size: NA; d_call: NA; j_call: TRBJ2-1; cdr3_aa: CASVSPSSYNEQFF; cdr3_nt: TGTGCCAGCGTGAGCCCAAGCTCCTACAATGAGCAGTTCTTC
v_call: TRBV29-1; clone_size: NA; d_call: NA; j_call: TRBJ1-1; cdr3_aa: CSVVANTEAFF; cdr3_nt: TGCAGCGTTGTGGCGAACACTGAAGCTTTCTTT
v_call: TRBV6-4; clone_size: NA; d_call: TRBD1; j_call: TRBJ2-7; cdr3_aa: CASSDYPGTGKDEQYF; cdr3_nt: TGTGCCAGCAGTGACTACCCCGGGACAGGGAAGGACGAGCAGTACTTC
v_call: TRBV11-2; clone_size: NA; d_call: TRBD1; j_call: TRBJ2-7; cdr3_aa: CASSWTGSSYEQYF; cdr3_nt: TGTGCCAGCAGCTGGACAGGGTCATCCTACGAGCAGTACTTC
v_call: TRBV27; clone_size: NA; d_call: NA; j_call: TRBJ2-7; cdr3_aa: CASSLIMDNFYEQYF; cdr3_nt: TGTGCCAGCAGTTTAATAATGGACAATTTCTACGAGCAGTACTTC
v_call: TRBV15; clone_size: NA; d_call: TRBD1; j_call: TRBJ1-1; cdr3_aa: CATSLRQGTEAFF; cdr3_nt: TGTGCCACCAGCCTCAGACAGGGGACTGAAGCTTTCTTT
v_call: TRBV7-9; clone_size: NA; d_call: NA; j_call: TRBJ1-3; cdr3_aa: CASSLDNGGWPGNTIYF; cdr3_nt: TGTGCCAGCAGCTTAGATAACGGGGGTTGGCCTGGAAACACCATATATTTT
v_call: TRBV6-6; clone_size: once; d_call: NA; j_call: TRBJ1-2; cdr3_aa: CASSSISRQLNGYTF; cdr3_nt: TGTGCCAGCAGTTCGATTTCCAGACAGCTGAATGGCTACACCTTC
v_call: TRBV4-1; clone_size: NA; d_call: NA; j_call: TRBJ2-1; cdr3_aa: CASSLMEIASFNEQFF; cdr3_nt: TGCGCCAGCAGCCTCATGGAAATAGCGTCGTTCAATGAGCAGTTCTTC
v_call: TRBV30; clone_size: NA; d_call: TRBD1; j_call: TRBJ2-7; cdr3_aa: CAWSRLDRAGEQYF; cdr3_nt: TGTGCCTGGAGTCGGCTGGACAGGGCGGGCGAGCAGTACTTC
v_call: TRBV4-1; clone_size: NA; d_call: TRBD1; j_call: TRBJ1-2; cdr3_aa: CASSQRLGTGVYGYTF; cdr3_nt: TGCGCCAGCAGCCAGAGGCTCGGGACAGGGGTGTATGGCTACACCTTC
v_call: TRBV9; clone_size: NA; d_call: TRBD2; j_call: TRBJ2-1; cdr3_aa: CASSLTSGYNEQFF; cdr3_nt: TGTGCCAGCAGCTTGACTAGCGGCTACAATGAGCAGTTCTTC